A selection of T cell receptor beta chains follows, all from one sample in a study of metastatic and nonmetastatic thyroid tumors. TCRdb re-called the PCR reads through MiXCR. The data show about 16,000 clones, around 23% seen once. The sample consisted of adjacent normal tissue. The receptors were gathered from a female donor with papillary thyroid cancer or a benign thyroid nodule (not recorded which). Some clones in this sample may be carry-over from other donors' samples. Both conserved end residues are trimmed from each CDR3. The order of the fields is J gene, V gene, CDR3 protein.

TRBJ2-1 TRBV6-2/TRBV6-3 ASSYSSIYNEQF
TRBJ2-2 TRBV28 ASSPGTSDTGELF
TRBJ2-1 TRBV19 ASSTGLAGTNEQF
TRBJ1-5 TRBV6-1 ASSEARVSVYSNQPQH
TRBJ1-2 TRBV11-2 ASSLTGQGPYGYT
TRBJ2-3 TRBV10-1 AGKGRASGSTDTQY
TRBJ1-2 TRBV5-1 ASSLALTANYGYT
TRBJ2-5 TRBV19 ASRPRQGRGETQY
TRBJ1-1 TRBV18 ASSQSFQNTEAF
TRBJ1-2 TRBV20-1 SARIGGVDSYGYT
TRBJ1-3 TRBV7-6 ASSLGDGSSGNTIY
TRBJ2-1 TRBV10-3 AISALGQGARDEQF
TRBJ1-1 TRBV6-2/TRBV6-3 ASSQGTEAF
TRBJ1-1 TRBV7-9 ASRGAGMGNTEAF
TRBJ2-1 TRBV11-2 ASILEGGSYNEQF
TRBJ2-5 TRBV6-1 ASSAGLAGDFGETQY
TRBJ2-7 TRBV13 ASSRGTSGIYEQY
TRBJ2-1 TRBV11-1 AIYTAGLAGVREQF
TRBJ1-5 TRBV19 ASSMEGLGQPQH
TRBJ1-3 TRBV5-1 ASQGQPSGNTIY
TRBJ2-7 TRBV29-1 SVRDRVSHEQY
TRBJ2-2 TRBV2 ASSKDRGYTGELF
TRBJ1-5 TRBV6-2/TRBV6-3 ASSYLRGSNQPQH
TRBJ2-2 TRBV6-1 ASSFLVGGSGELF
TRBJ2-3 TRBV11-1 ASSWVSGGGTDTQY
TRBJ1-1 TRBV6-1 ASSTPGRTNTEAF
TRBJ1-1 TRBV11-2 ASSLKIGTGIVNTEAF
TRBJ2-1 TRBV2 ASRIYQTYEQF
TRBJ2-1 TRBV4-1 ASSRSGSRYNEQF
TRBJ2-5 TRBV5-1 ASSPDRVRETQY
TRBJ2-1 TRBV27 ASSLTGSNEQF